Below, 25 T cell receptor beta chains from the same sample are listed, as sequenced in a study of blood T cell repertoires in COVID-19. TCRdb's table, derived via immunoSEQ multiplex PCR, lists solely in-frame clones and lacks some. The sample lists nearly 30,000 clones; around nine tenths were seen once. Sequencing input: peripheral blood. These receptors originate from an older man with active or convalescent COVID-19.

The rearrangement joins TRBV3-1 (or the pseudogene TRBV3-2) to TRBJ2-7, with 12 bases fitting TRBD2. The trim removed 5 bases at V and 6 bases at J, leaving 11 bases unmatched. The CDR3 has 16 amino acids. Germline CDR1 reads LGHDT; CDR2 reads YNNKEL (reference sequence). This chain's CDR3 is CASSSWTSGALGEQYF. DNA of the CDR3: TGTGCCAGCAGCTCCTGGACTAGCGGGGCTCTGGGCGAGCAGTACTTC.

This clone was recorded only once. The chain carries TRBV7-7 and TRBJ2-1; TRBD1 aligns across 7 bases. Unmatched junction bases numbered 6, after V lost 5 bases and J lost 2 bases. This CDR3 has 15 amino acids. Germline V gives CDR1 SSHAT, CDR2 FNYEAQ (reference sequence). CDR3 loop: CASSPGDRAYNEQFF. In DNA, the CDR3 is TGTGCCAGCAGCCCAGGCGACAGGGCCTACAATGAGCAGTTCTTC.

This chain links TRBV19 with TRBJ2-2; 9 nucleotides align to TRBD1. Germline V lookup: CDR1 LNHDA, CDR2 SQIVND (reference sequence). The junction had 3 bases not matched to a gene; V was cut back by 5 bases and J by 2 bases. The CDR3 is 15 residues long. As DNA, the CDR3 is TGTGCCAGTAGTCTACAGGGGGCAAACACCGGGGAGCTGTTTTTT. This sequence encodes CASSLQGANTGELFF. Based on the CDR3 plus reference TRBV19 and TRBJ2-2, the full variable domain is DGGITQSPKYLFRKEGQNVTLSCEQNLNHDAMYWYRQDPGQGLRLIYYSQIVNDFQKGDIAEGYSVSREKKESFPLTVTSAQKNPTAFYLCASSLQGANTGELFFGEGSRLTVL.

V and J are TRBV5-4 and TRBJ2-3, with D possibly matching TRBD2 (6 bases). V lost 4 bases to trimming and J lost 2 bases, with 20 bases between them. Germline V gives CDR1 SGHNT, CDR2 YYREEE (reference sequence). The CDR3 sequence is 17 residues long. In DNA form, the CDR3 reads TGTGCCAGCAGCCTTACCCAACGGGACTCCGCCACAGATACGCAGTATTTT. Translated, it gives CASSLTQRDSATDTQYF.

This clone was counted a single time. The chain links TRBV5-6 to TRBJ2-4, with D possibly being TRBD2 (5 bases). Trimming pared 3 bases from V and 5 bases from J, leaving 15 bases between. CDR1 and CDR2 (germline): SGHDT, YYEEEE. This CDR3 comprises 15 residues. CDR3 sequence: CASSSRGNRENIQYF. CDR3 in DNA: TGTGCCAGCAGCTCCCGAGGGAACAGAGAAAACATTCAGTACTTC.

A few counts support this clone. The V and J genes are TRBV9 and TRBJ2-1; possibly TRBD1 for D (6 bases). Deletions cut 4 bases from V and 7 bases from J, with 18 bases between. The CDR3 is 15 amino acids. In germline, CDR1 is SGDLS, CDR2 YYNGEE. For the CDR3, the DNA is TGTGCCAGCAGCCCCTTCTCGATAGGGGGAAATGAGCAGTTCTTC. Amino acids: CASSPFSIGGNEQFF.

This clone has more than one count but fewer than ten. This chain uses TRBV7-6 with TRBJ2-7, with TRBD2 as a possible D gene (5 bases). Trimming removed 1 base at V and 2 bases at J, with 9 bases between. The CDR3 consists of 14 residues. Looked up from germline, CDR1 is SGHVS and CDR2 is FNYEAQ. Here the CDR3 reads CASSLEDGAYEQYF. The CDR3 region has the DNA TGTGCCAGCAGCTTAGAGGACGGGGCCTACGAGCAGTACTTC.

This clone turned up a few times. This sequence joins TRBV15 and TRBJ1-1; D is ambiguous. Germline V gene data show CDR1 as LNHNV and CDR2 as YYDKDF (reference sequence). Deletions cut 1 base from V and 5 bases from J, with 5 bases between. This CDR3 contains 12 residues. The CDR3 nucleotides are TGTGCCACCAGCAGAGGGCAGACTGAAGCTTTCTTT. Protein product: CATSRGQTEAFF. Combining the CDR3 with reference TRBV15 and TRBJ1-1 gives the whole variable domain DAMVIQNPRYQVTQFGKPVTLSCSQTLNHNVMYWYQQKSSQAPKLLFHYYDKDFNNEADTPDNFQSRRPNTSFCFLDIRSPGLGDTAMYLCATSRGQTEAFFGQGTRLTVV.

The chain joins TRBV7-2 to TRBJ2-1, with D perhaps TRBD2 (7 bases). Trimming stripped 5 bases from V and 5 bases from J, with 19 bases between. Per germline, CDR1 SGHTA and CDR2 FQGNSA. This CDR3 has 16 residues. The CDR3 DNA reads as TGTGCCAGCAGCCCCTGGGGGGGGCGCAGGGACAATGAGCAGTTCTTC. It codes for CASSPWGGRRDNEQFF.

The chain carries TRBV5-1 and TRBJ1-1; TRBD1 matches at 9 bases. CDR3 length: 15 residues. V was clipped by 4 bases and J by 7 bases; unmatched bases: 11. In germline, CDR1 is SGHRS, CDR2 YFSETQ. The CDR3 sequence: CASSGTGGADLEAFF. The CDR3 DNA reads TGCGCCAGCAGCGGCACAGGGGGCGCGGATCTTGAAGCTTTCTTT.

In the case of this clone: The junction departs from germline at one end; a sequencing error may be responsible. The rearrangement links TRBV7-7 to TRBJ2-1; 12 bases agree with TRBD2. Germline CDR1 and CDR2: SSHAT and FNYEAQ (reference sequence). The CDR3 is 15 residues long. CDR3 nucleotide sequence: TGTGCTAGCAGCCGGACTAGCGGGGCAAACAATGAGCAGTTCTTC. Translation gives CASSRTSGANNEQFF. The full variable domain, in which reference TRBV7-7 and TRBJ2-1 provide the parts outside the CDR3, is GAGVSQSPRYKVTKRGQDVTLRCDPISSHATLYWYQQALGQGPEFLTYFNYEAQPDKSGLPSDRFSAERPEGSISTLTIQRTEQRDSAMYRCASSRTSGANNEQFFGPGTRLTVL.

The V and J genes are TRBV7-9 and TRBJ1-3, with D perhaps TRBD1 (6 bases). CDR3 length equals 13 residues. Trimming cost V 5 bases and J 4 bases, with 9 bases left between them. CDR1 and CDR2 (germline): SEHNR, FQNEAQ (reference sequence). The CDR3 loop is CASSPTGGNTIYF. The CDR3 DNA reads TGTGCCAGCAGCCCAACAGGGGGAAACACCATATATTTT.

The chain employs TRBV7-2 and TRBJ1-5, with TRBD1 matching over 9 bases. J was trimmed by 7 bases and V by 4 bases; bases with no gene match: 2. The CDR3 spans 13 residues. Germline lookup yields CDR1 SGHTA and CDR2 FQGNSA. The CDR3 spells CASSSTGGQPQHF. As DNA, the CDR3 is TGTGCCAGCAGCTCGACAGGGGGACAGCCCCAGCATTTT.

The genes are TRBV7-2 and TRBJ2-3; TRBD2 agrees at 11 bases. CDR1 SGHTA and CDR2 FQGNSA come from the germline V gene. The CDR3 covers 18 residues. Trimming at V came to 5 bases and at J to 3 bases, leaving 13 bases not matched to a gene. CDR3 sequence: CASSPAVTLAGVTDTQYF. The CDR3, as DNA: TGTGCCAGCAGCCCTGCTGTCACACTAGCGGGGGTTACAGATACGCAGTATTTT.

The chain is built from TRBV5-5 and TRBJ2-6, with 11 bases that match TRBD2. Germline V gene sequence: CDR1 SGHKS, CDR2 YYEKEE (reference sequence). V lost 4 bases and J lost 0; bases outside the gene matches: 6. The CDR3 consists of 18 residues. CDR3 residues: CASSLTSGVSSGANVLTF. The CDR3 DNA follows: TGTGCCAGCAGCCTGACTAGCGGGGTCAGCTCTGGGGCCAACGTCCTGACTTTC.

The rearrangement uses TRBV30 and TRBJ2-3; D is unclear. V was shortened by 2 bases and J by 3 bases, with 6 bases between the two germline ends. Germline V lookup: CDR1 GTSNPN, CDR2 SVGIG (reference sequence). The CDR3 is 12 amino acids. Written as DNA, the CDR3 is TGTGCCTGGAGTCGTAGTACAGATACGCAGTATTTT. This encodes CAWSRSTDTQYF. The entire variable domain, with the rest obtained from reference TRBV30 and TRBJ2-3, is as follows: SQTIHQWPATLVQPVGSPLSLECTVEGTSNPNLYWYRQAAGRGLQLLFYSVGIGQISSEVPQNLSASRPQDRQFILSSKKLLLSDSGFYLCAWSRSTDTQYFGPGTRLTVL.

V gene TRBV28 combines with J gene TRBJ2-3; D unclear. V was clipped by 10 bases and J by 1 base, with 15 bases between them. Germline V CDR1 and CDR2: MDHEN, SYDVKM. The CDR3 has 14 amino acids. The CDR3 loop is CATNQALGTDTQYF. The DNA for the CDR3 is TGTGCCACCAACCAGGCGTTAGGCACAGATACGCAGTATTTT.

This chain joins TRBV30 and TRBJ1-6; D is perhaps TRBD1 (5 bases). Between the trimmed V and J ends, which lost 3 bases and 1 base, there was a span of 19 bases. Germline CDR1 is GTSNPN and CDR2 is SVGIG (reference sequence). This CDR3 has 18 residues. CDR3 in DNA: TGTGCCTGGAGACAAGGGGCGGGGAGGAATTCCTATAATTCACCCCTCCACTTT. It translates to CAWRQGAGRNSYNSPLHF.

The chain uses TRBV11-2 and TRBJ2-1, with TRBD2 matching over 8 bases. The V and J ends lost 5 bases and 14 bases, in that order; junction bases with no gene match: 20. Germline CDR1 SGHAT, CDR2 FQNNGV. The CDR3 totals 16 residues. The chain's CDR3 is CASSPVRVLTGTSKFF. The CDR3 DNA reads TGTGCCAGCAGCCCAGTGCGGGTGCTTACCGGGACTAGTAAGTTCTTC.

The chain carries TRBV5-1 and TRBJ1-2, with D maybe TRBD1 (6 bases). Germline CDR1 reads SGHRS; CDR2 reads YFSETQ. Between the trimmed V and J ends, which lost 4 bases and 4 bases, there was a span of 17 bases. The CDR3 spans 15 residues. The CDR3 loop reads CASSPGGGQFYGYTF. CDR3 in DNA: TGCGCCAGCAGCCCGGGGGGAGGACAGTTCTATGGCTACACCTTC.

The gene calls are TRBV5-8 and TRBJ1-1; D remains unclear. V was trimmed by 0 bases and J by 2 bases, leaving 11 bases between them. The CDR3 runs 15 residues. Germline V gives CDR1 SGHTS, CDR2 YDEGEE. The CDR3 nucleotides are TGTGCCAGCAGCTTGGGGACCCGGACTAACACTGAAGCTTTCTTT. The encoded protein is CASSLGTRTNTEAFF.

V is TRBV18 and J is TRBJ2-7; 7 bases line up with TRBD1. J was trimmed by 3 bases and V by 4 bases; bases with no gene match: 6. Per the germline V gene, CDR1 is KGHSH and CDR2 is LQKENI. The CDR3 covers 14 residues. The CDR3 DNA is TGTGCCAGCTCACGGACAGGACCCTACTACGAGCAGTACGTC. Translating gives CASSRTGPYYEQYV.

The chain employs TRBV16 and TRBJ2-1; 10 positions agree with TRBD2. The ends lost 0 bases at V and 9 bases at J; junction bases unmatched: 8. Germline CDR1 is KGHSY and CDR2 is FQNENV. The CDR3 has 16 amino acids. CDR3 sequence reads: CASSQSPSGRVTEQFF. The CDR3 region has the DNA TGTGCCAGCAGCCAATCCCCTAGCGGGAGAGTTACTGAGCAGTTCTTC.

This clone was seen a single time. CDR3 DNA sequence: TGTGCCAGCAGTCCGGGACTGCTAAACACCGGGGAGCTGTTTTTT. Its translation: CASSPGLLNTGELFF. The rearrangement uses TRBV6-5 and TRBJ2-2, with TRBD2 as a possible D gene (6 bases). CDR1 is MNHEY, CDR2 SVGAGI, per germline. Trimming cost V 5 bases and J 2 bases, with 12 bases left between them. CDR3 length: 15 amino acids.

The V call is TRBV6-2 or TRBV6-3, the J call TRBJ1-5; D is possibly TRBD1 (6 bases). Trimming took off 5 bases at V and 7 bases at J, with 12 bases between the two ends. CDR3 length equals 13 residues. CDR1 is MNHEY, CDR2 SVGEGT, per germline. DNA of the CDR3: TGTGCCAGCAGTGGACAGCACGGACAGCCCCAGCATTTT. Protein product: CASSGQHGQPQHF.